The T cell receptor beta chain described here comes from a study of blood T cell repertoires in COVID-19. Overall study: Some COVID-19 samples were acute and others convalescent; all came from the United States, Italy and Spain. The analysed material was cDNA or gDNA that came from T cells, B-cell-depleted T cells, or PBMCs.

In the original analysis: Estimation of nucleated cell counts relied on the amplification of reference gene primers. Profiling relied on immunoSEQ multiplex PCR, and the TCRdb table lists in-frame clones only, not all of them. Clonal size and the V and J genes are those of that table, whereas D and trimming came from the DNA. The data contain over 50,000 clones, roughly 86% of them seen just once; the ten biggest clones take up 5.5% to 8.5%. CDR1 SGHVS and CDR2 FQNEAQ come from the germline V gene. The V end lost 5 bases, the J end lost 7 bases, and 14 bases lay between the germline ends. The CDR3 is 13 amino acids.

The source material was peripheral blood. The chain employs TRBV7-8 and TRBJ1-1; D possibly corresponds to TRBD1 (5 bases). The receptor was derived from a man aged 60 to 75 with acute or convalescent COVID-19. The DNA for the CDR3 is TGTGCCAGCAGCCAGCCTTGGGGGGATGAAGCTTTCTTT. It is translated as CASSQPWGDEAFF.